Included here is one T cell receptor (beta chain) sequence, with context. Antigen specificity is unknown. V dropped 1 base and J dropped 7; count of bases not matched to a gene: 7. Germline V gene lookup returns CDR1 SEHNR and CDR2 FQNEAQ (reference sequence). CDR3 length equals 15 residues. Vbeta (60) and Jbeta (13) primers were used in the PCR. TCRdb's copy holds only in-frame clones and misses some; the assay was immunoSEQ multiplex PCR. The table has 150,000 to 200,000 clones, approximately 78% seen once. The sample originates from a study of cytomegalovirus exposure and HLA in healthy donors. Across the study: The early release's HLA-typed donors yielded 65 million to 85 million unique TCRs. Study-level findings and limits: Later on, a genetic analysis was performed. It linked a missense variant in DCLRE1C with V- and J-gene trimming of TCR beta. Some V segments, TRBV6-2 and TRBV6-3 among them, were indistinguishable and were therefore excluded. According to an earlier analysis, most TCR beta V segments yielded productive rearrangements about 90% or about 30% of the time.

The chain couples TRBV7-9 to TRBJ1-2; 9 nucleotides agree with TRBD1. This receptor was taken from a woman in her twenties or thirties in good health and CMV-seropositive. Sequencing used PBMCs. This CDR3 reads CASSLDRDRVFGYTF. CDR3 coding DNA: TGTGCCAGCAGCTTAGACCGGGACAGGGTCTTTGGCTACACCTTC.